This T cell receptor (beta chain) derives from a study of blood T cells in healthy people across ages. Findings and limits, study-wide: In long-lived donors, naive CD4+ cell counts and diversity exceeded those of aged donors.

This clonotype was seen more than once but under ten times. Its antigen remains unidentified. Germline V lookup: CDR1 DFQATT, CDR2 SNEGSKA (reference sequence). V lost 3 bases and J lost 0, with 8 bases in between. CDR3 length: 14 amino acids. A sample-barcoded 5' primer and a J-beta primer mix were used in a second PCR of roughly 7 to 11 cycles. A 12-random-nucleotide template-switch adaptor tagged each cDNA molecule. TCRdb reprocessed the 5' RACE reads via MiXCR and lists one record per CDR3 protein. The sample records more than 650,000 distinct CDR3 sequences, around 24% being singletons. A further study also used this sample, focusing on T cells of mothers and their children. According to that study: Both sample barcodes and 2-4 random nucleotides came from the M1S primer of the second PCR. The overlap seen between related mothers and children slightly exceeded that of unrelated pairs, though not significantly.

The source of this sequence is a boy younger than 18 in good health. Sequenced sample: blood. This rearrangement joins TRBV20-1 to TRBJ1-4, with D unresolved. CDR3 in DNA: TGCAGTGCTAGTGGCGGAGCAACTAATGAAAAACTGTTTTTT. Protein sequence: CSASGGATNEKLFF.